This TCR beta chain comes out of a study of beta chain features in type 1 diabetes (dated by TCRdb to 2016 to 2019). For context, the study as a whole: Mean age, gender distribution, total cell number and subset yield were not different between patients and healthy donors. In the study, TCRB repertoires of sorted circulating CD4+ T cell subsets from recently diagnosed type 1 diabetes patients were compared with those of matched healthy donors. Regulatory and stem cell-like memory subsets were isolated from only 8 patients and roughly 8 healthy donors, whereas naive and central memory subsets came from all 28 donors. A total of roughly 98,000,000 sorted cells were examined across all samples, and a strong correlation was observed between cell number per subset and RNA yield. General study outcomes and caveats: Naive, central memory and regulatory TCRB repertoires appeared to be more similar among patients than among healthy donors. Because cDNA was sequenced instead of genomic DNA, activated cells with high expression could be over-represented, although the groups did not differ in activation or CD3 levels. At VDJ recombination sites, type 1 diabetes patients had fewer insertions and more deleted nucleotides, which implies abnormalities in thymic rearrangement. In all four CD4+ subsets, TCRB CDR3 length was moderately but significantly shorter in type 1 diabetes patients. PCR may preferentially amplify shorter templates, but because patient and control samples were amplified and corrected together, any resulting skew would affect both groups equally. Because small numbers of individuals were included in the HLA sub-analyses, any influence of HLA type on TCRB rearrangement was left unresolved.

About this clone itself: No antigen is known for it. No qualities accompany the bases; no much larger clone lies one base away.

From the germline V gene (reference sequence), CDR1 is SGHNT and CDR2 is YYREEE. There are 15 amino acids in the CDR3, from cysteine to phenylalanine inclusive. The entry retains the CDR3 DNA only, 45 bases that are in frame from base 1. V has 0 bases trimmed and J has 4 bases trimmed; junction bases matching no gene number 2. The entire isolated RNA was reverse transcribed using the High Capacity cDNA Reverse Transcription Kit, and thus expressed TCRB transcripts were sequenced. Deep immunoSEQ sequencing was performed on naive, central memory and regulatory T cell samples, with an average of approximately 3.9 million total reads per sample. Sorted cells were lysed in RLT buffer, and RNA was extracted using DNase-treated RNeasy Micro or Mini kits according to cell number. To prevent cross-contamination, each cell subset was processed individually, whereas patient and healthy donor samples were processed jointly. The immunoSEQ multiplex PCR was used to amplify TCRB sequences from cDNA, yielding 87-bp fragments that span the CDR3 region. Amplicons were sequenced on the Illumina HiSeq platform. From the authors' description of their analysis: Synthetic template baselines were used to correct PCR bias computationally, reads within Hamming distance 2 were collapsed, and singletons that could not be merged were discarded. Reads were aligned against IMGT to assign V, D and J genes, CDR3 length and insertions or deletions at six rearrangement sites. Within each subset, clonotype counts were normalized to sorted cell number, after which true diversity and Gini coefficients were computed with the tcR R package. The overlap coefficient, calculated on TCRB nucleotide sequences, was used to quantify repertoire sharing. As a proxy for the pre-selection repertoire, out-of-frame TCRB sequences from naive cells were analyzed. TCRdb carries this immuneACCESS record with in-frame sequences only. Its versions omit some clonotypes, under half of them owing to an unresolved V gene in the studies checked, with the rest unexplained. V and J calls and clone size are those listed in that table; D and trimming were worked out from the DNA. The sample table contains over 200,000 clones; only one count was recorded for approximately 10% of them. In total, the top ten clones hold approximately 0.017% of the sample.

Each donor gave one peripheral blood draw, averaging roughly 120 mL, which was collected into heparinised tubes. Naive, central memory, regulatory and stem cell-like memory CD4+ T cells were sorted on a BD FACSAria II using a panel including CD45RO, CCR7, CD25, CD127, CD95 and CD27. Purity was above 98% for every sorted population. PBMCs were isolated right away by Lymphoprep density gradient centrifugation and were stained directly, without culture. So that batch effects would be minimized, each experiment stained and sorted samples in pairs, pairing one healthy donor with one patient. This sequence originates from a man between 25 and 39 years old with type 1 diabetes. Material for sequencing was naive CD4+ T cells from blood. This specimen's cell subset or site label, per the study, means: true naive CD4+ T cells. Recombination joined TRBV5-4 with TRBJ2-7; 12 of the junction bases match TRBD1. CDR3 region: CASSLGDRGLYEQYF. The DNA reads as follows: TGTGCCAGCAGCTTGGGGGACAGGGGGCTATACGAGCAGTACTTC.